This passage covers 16 T cell receptor beta chains from one sample sequenced in a study of cytomegalovirus exposure and HLA in healthy donors. Clones were read by immunoSEQ multiplex PCR, and TCRdb kept only the in-frame ones, dropping some. The top ten hold 3.3% of the sample, which has roughly 140,000 clones, roughly nine tenths seen once. The sample consisted of PBMCs. The receptors shown here come from a woman under 30 in good health and CMV-seropositive.

V gene TRBV2 combines with J gene TRBJ2-1; 7 positions agree with TRBD2. V dropped 4 bases and J dropped 1; count of bases not matched to a gene: 4. The germline V gene has CDR1 SNHLY and CDR2 FYNNEI. The CDR3 has 15 amino acids. CDR3 protein: CASSGGGTSYNEQFF. Here the CDR3 DNA reads TGTGCCAGCAGTGGGGGGGGGACTTCCTACAATGAGCAGTTCTTC.

The chain combines TRBV11-3 with TRBJ2-4, with D possibly matching TRBD1 (6 bases). CDR1 SGHNT and CDR2 YENEEA come from the germline V gene. CDR3 length: 16 amino acids. Between the trimmed V and J ends, which lost 11 bases and 0 bases, there was a span of 20 bases. In DNA form, the CDR3 reads TGTGCCTCGAACGACGGAGCAGGGGTAGCCAAAAACATTCAGTACTTC. Amino acid sequence: CASNDGAGVAKNIQYF.

This clone was picked up a small number of times. This specimen includes other DNA sequences encoding the same CDR3. The chain combines TRBV29-1 with TRBJ2-2; D unresolved. The germline V and J ends were trimmed by 5 bases and 2 bases, with 3 bases remaining between them. Germline V lookup: CDR1 SQVTM, CDR2 ANQGSEA. The CDR3 has 11 amino acids. The CDR3 spells CSVLNTGELFF. DNA of the CDR3: TGCAGCGTTCTTAACACCGGGGAGCTGTTTTTT.

The rearrangement uses TRBV7-9 and TRBJ1-3, with D uncertain. V lost 1 base to trimming and J lost 0 bases, with 10 bases between them. The CDR3 loop spans 16 amino acids. Germline V gives CDR1 SEHNR, CDR2 FQNEAQ (reference sequence). DNA for the CDR3: TGTGCCAGCAGCTTAGGCGGAGAAGCCTCTGGAAACACCATATATTTT. It is translated as CASSLGGEASGNTIYF.

This clone occurred a few times. The chain employs TRBV19 and TRBJ1-4; D gene uncertain. The V end lost 4 bases, the J end lost 8 bases, and 11 bases lay between the germline ends. Germline V gene sequence: CDR1 LNHDA, CDR2 SQIVND (reference sequence). The CDR3 is made up of 13 amino acids. The CDR3 loop reads CASSTNTREKLFF. The CDR3 DNA reads as TGTGCCAGTAGTACAAATACGAGGGAAAAACTGTTTTTT.

The chain is built from TRBV7-2 and TRBJ2-7; 9 positions agree with TRBD2. Trimming took 4 bases from V and 7 from J; bases not matched to a gene: 8. This CDR3 comprises 14 residues. CDR1 is SGHTA, CDR2 FQGNSA, per germline. The CDR3: CASSSGTSRGEQYF. DNA for the CDR3: TGTGCCAGCAGCTCCGGGACTAGCCGGGGGGAGCAGTACTTC.

The chain joins TRBV19 to TRBJ1-3; D call uncertain. V was trimmed by 8 bases and J by 5 bases, leaving 13 bases between them. Germline V gives CDR1 LNHDA, CDR2 SQIVND (reference sequence). The CDR3 runs 13 residues. The CDR3 here is CASSPKSRNTIYF. The CDR3 DNA is TGTGCCAGTTCGCCTAAATCTAGAAACACCATATATTTT.

The CDR3 protein is CASFPVQVYMETEAFF. The CDR3 DNA sequence: TGTGCCAGCTTCCCAGTACAGGTTTATATGGAGACTGAAGCTTTCTTT. This chain uses TRBV9 with TRBJ1-1; weak D call: TRBD1 (5 bases). CDR1 and CDR2 from the germline V gene are SGDLS and YYNGEE. Trimming shortened V by 7 bases and J by 5 bases, and 24 bases separated the two germline ends. CDR3 size: 16 residues.

The V gene is TRBV7-9, the J gene TRBJ2-1, with a tentative D call TRBD1 (5 bases). This CDR3 has 12 amino acids. V gave up 5 bases and J gave up 9 bases, with 11 bases separating them. CDR1 is SEHNR and CDR2 is FQNEAQ in the germline V gene (reference sequence). CDR3 sequence reads: CASSIQGGEQFF. CDR3 DNA: TGTGCCAGCAGCATCCAGGGTGGTGAGCAGTTCTTC.

This rearrangement joins TRBV10-3 to TRBJ2-7; 7 bases map to TRBD1. V trimming: 3 bases; J trimming: 3 bases; junction bases outside the gene matches: 5. The CDR3 extends over 14 amino acids. Germline V gene lookup returns CDR1 ENHRY and CDR2 SYGVKD. Here the CDR3 DNA reads TGTGCCATCAGTGACGTTGGGACAGACTACGAGCAGTACTTC. It is translated as CAISDVGTDYEQYF.

This clone appeared a single time. The rearrangement joins TRBV30 to TRBJ2-7; tentatively, D is TRBD2 (5 bases). The CDR3 totals 13 residues. CDR1 GTSNPN and CDR2 SVGIG come from the germline V gene (reference sequence). V lost 1 base and J 2 bases, leaving 9 bases between the germline ends. The CDR3 nucleotides read TGTGCCTGGAGTGCGGGGAGCCCCTACGAGCAGTACTTC. Translating it yields CAWSAGSPYEQYF.

The rearrangement joins TRBV10-1 to TRBJ2-2, with TRBD2 matching 7 bases. The CDR3 is made up of 16 amino acids. With 4 bases clipped from V and 5 bases from J, the junction kept 10 bases outside the gene matches. CDR1 is WNHNN and CDR2 is SYGVQD in the germline V gene (reference sequence). In DNA, the CDR3 is TGCGCCAGCAGTGGATCTTCTAGCGGACCAACCGGGGAGCTGTTTTTT. This sequence encodes CASSGSSSGPTGELFF.

This chain connects TRBV10-3 to TRBJ2-7; the D is unclear. Trimming stripped 3 bases from V and 0 bases from J, with 9 bases between. CDR1 and CDR2 from the germline V gene are ENHRY and SYGVKD. This CDR3 is built from 14 residues. CDR3 protein: CAISDGRFSYEQYF. CDR3 in DNA: TGTGCCATCAGTGATGGCCGTTTCTCCTACGAGCAGTACTTC.

The rearrangement links TRBV7-8 to TRBJ2-3; the match to TRBD2 covers 10 bases. Looked up from germline, CDR1 is SGHVS and CDR2 is FQNEAQ. After removal of 5 bases from V and 4 bases from J, the junction contained 6 bases not matched to a gene. The CDR3 length is 15 residues. The CDR3 DNA is TGTGCCAGCAGCCACAGCGGGAGGGGGGCAGATACGCAGTATTTT. As protein: CASSHSGRGADTQYF.

This chain uses TRBV6-1 with TRBJ1-4; no firm D call. V was trimmed by 1 base and J by 4 bases, leaving 7 bases between them. Germline CDR1 MNHNS, CDR2 SASEGT. The CDR3 is 14 amino acids. The CDR3 loop reads CASSEVAVNEKLFF. The DNA for the CDR3 is TGTGCCAGCAGTGAAGTGGCAGTTAATGAAAAACTGTTTTTT.

The chain couples TRBV5-1 to TRBJ1-3, with D unclear. Between the trimmed V and J ends, which lost 2 bases and 0 bases, there was a span of 6 bases. The germline V gene has CDR1 SGHRS and CDR2 YFSETQ. This CDR3 comprises 14 residues. The CDR3 coding sequence is TGCGCCAGCAGCTTAGACAACTCTGGAAACACCATATATTTT. It specifies CASSLDNSGNTIYF.